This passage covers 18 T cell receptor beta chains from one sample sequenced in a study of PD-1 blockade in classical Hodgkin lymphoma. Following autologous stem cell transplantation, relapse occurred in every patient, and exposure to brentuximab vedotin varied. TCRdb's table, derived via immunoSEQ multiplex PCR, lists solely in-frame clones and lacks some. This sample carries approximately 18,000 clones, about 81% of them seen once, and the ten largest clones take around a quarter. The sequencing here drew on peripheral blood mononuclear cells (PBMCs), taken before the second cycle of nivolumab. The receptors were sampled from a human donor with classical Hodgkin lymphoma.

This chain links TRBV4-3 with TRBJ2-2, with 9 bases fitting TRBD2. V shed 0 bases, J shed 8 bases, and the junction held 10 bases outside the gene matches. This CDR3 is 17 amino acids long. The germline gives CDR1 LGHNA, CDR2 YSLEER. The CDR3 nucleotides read TGCGCCAGCAGCCAAGATTGGGTAGCGGGGGATAGGGGGGAGCTGTTTTTT. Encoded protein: CASSQDWVAGDRGELFF.

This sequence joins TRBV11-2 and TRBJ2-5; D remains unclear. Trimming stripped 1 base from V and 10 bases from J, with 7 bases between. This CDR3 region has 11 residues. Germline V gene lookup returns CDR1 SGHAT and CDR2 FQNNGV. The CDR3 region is CASSLAKGQYF. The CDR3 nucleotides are TGTGCCAGCAGCTTAGCTAAAGGCCAGTACTTC.

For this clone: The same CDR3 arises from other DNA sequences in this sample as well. CDR3 bases: TGCAGCGTTGGACGGAACTATGGCTACACCTTC. This translates into CSVGRNYGYTF. This chain joins TRBV29-1 and TRBJ1-2, with D hard to call. V dropped 4 bases and J dropped 2 bases, with 5 bases sitting between them. The length of the CDR3 is 11 residues. CDR1 is SQVTM and CDR2 is ANQGSEA in the germline V gene.

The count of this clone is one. CDR3 coding DNA: TGTGCCAGCAGCTTCTCCCTAGGGACACCCGCGAACACCGGGGAGCTGTTTTTT. Its protein is CASSFSLGTPANTGELFF. The gene calls are TRBV5-4 and TRBJ2-2; tentative D call: TRBD1 (6 bases). This CDR3 has 18 residues. Germline CDR1 is SGHNT and CDR2 is YYREEE (reference sequence). V lost 2 bases, J lost 0 bases, and 17 bases lay in between. The full variable domain, in which reference TRBV5-4 and TRBJ2-2 provide the parts outside the CDR3, is ETGVTQSPTHLIKTRGQQVTLRCSSQSGHNTVSWYQQALGQGPQFIFQYYREEENGRGNFPPRFSGLQFPNYSSELNVNALELDDSALYLCASSFSLGTPANTGELFFGEGSRLTVL.

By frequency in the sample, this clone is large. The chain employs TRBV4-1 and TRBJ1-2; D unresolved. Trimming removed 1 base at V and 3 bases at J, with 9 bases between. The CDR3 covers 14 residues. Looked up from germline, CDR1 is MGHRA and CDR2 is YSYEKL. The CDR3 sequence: CASSQVGEDYGYTF. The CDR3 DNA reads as TGCGCCAGCAGCCAAGTTGGGGAAGACTATGGCTACACCTTC.

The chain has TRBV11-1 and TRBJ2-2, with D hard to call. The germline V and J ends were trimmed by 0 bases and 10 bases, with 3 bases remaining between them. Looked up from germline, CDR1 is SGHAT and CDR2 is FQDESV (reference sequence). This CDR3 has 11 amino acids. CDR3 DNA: TGTGCCAGCAGCTTAGCAGAGGAGCTGTTTTTT. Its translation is CASSLAEELFF. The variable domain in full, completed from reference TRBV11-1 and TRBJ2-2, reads EAEVAQSPRYKITEKSQAVAFWCDPISGHATLYWYRQILGQGPELLVQFQDESVVDDSQLPKDRFSAERLKGVDSTLKIQPAELGDSAMYLCASSLAEELFFGEGSRLTVL.

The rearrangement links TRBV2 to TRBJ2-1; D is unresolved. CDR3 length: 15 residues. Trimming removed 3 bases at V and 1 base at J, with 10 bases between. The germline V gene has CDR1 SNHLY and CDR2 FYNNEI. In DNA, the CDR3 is TGTGCCAGCAGTGAGACGGACGGTTCCTACAATGAGCAGTTCTTC. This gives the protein CASSETDGSYNEQFF. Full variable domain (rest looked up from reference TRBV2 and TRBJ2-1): EPEVTQTPSHQVTQMGQEVILRCVPISNHLYFYWYRQILGQKVEFLVSFYNNEISEKSEIFDDQFSVERPDGSNFTLKIRSTKLEDSAMYFCASSETDGSYNEQFFGPGTRLTVL.

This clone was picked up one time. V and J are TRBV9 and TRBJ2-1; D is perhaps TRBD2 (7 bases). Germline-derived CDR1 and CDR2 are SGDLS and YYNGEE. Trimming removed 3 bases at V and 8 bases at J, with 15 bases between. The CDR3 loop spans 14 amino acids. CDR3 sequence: CASSARGRGDEQFF. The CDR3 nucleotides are TGTGCCAGCAGCGCCCGGGGGAGGGGGGATGAGCAGTTCTTC. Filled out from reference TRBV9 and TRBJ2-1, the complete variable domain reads DSGVTQTPKHLITATGQRVTLRCSPRSGDLSVYWYQQSLDQGLQFLIQYYNGEERAKGNILERFSAQQFPDLHSELNLSSLELGDSALYFCASSARGRGDEQFFGPGTRLTVL.

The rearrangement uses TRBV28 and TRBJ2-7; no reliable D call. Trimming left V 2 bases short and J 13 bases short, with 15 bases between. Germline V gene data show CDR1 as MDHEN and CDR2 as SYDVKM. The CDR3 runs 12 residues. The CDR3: CASSLPTKKCYF. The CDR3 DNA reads TGTGCCAGCAGTTTACCGACCAAAAAGTGTTACTTC.

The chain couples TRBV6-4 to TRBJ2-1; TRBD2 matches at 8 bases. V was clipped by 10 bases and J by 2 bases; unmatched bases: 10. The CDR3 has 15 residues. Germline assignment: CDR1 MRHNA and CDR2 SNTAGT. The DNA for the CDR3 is TGTGCCACCTCCCGGGTAGCGGGGACCTACAATGAGCAGTTCTTC. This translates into CATSRVAGTYNEQFF.

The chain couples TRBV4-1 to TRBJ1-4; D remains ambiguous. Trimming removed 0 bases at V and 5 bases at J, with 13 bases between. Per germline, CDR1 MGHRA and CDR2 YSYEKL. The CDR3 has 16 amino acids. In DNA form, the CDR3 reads TGCGCCAGCAGCCAAGAAATTGCACTGCTCAATGAAAAACTGTTTTTT. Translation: CASSQEIALLNEKLFF.

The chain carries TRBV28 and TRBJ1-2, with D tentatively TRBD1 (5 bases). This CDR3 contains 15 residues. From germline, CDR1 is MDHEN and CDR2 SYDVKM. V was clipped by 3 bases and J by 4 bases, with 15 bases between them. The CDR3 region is CASSLGDGVTYGYTF. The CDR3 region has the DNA TGTGCCAGCAGTTTGGGGGACGGAGTGACCTATGGCTACACCTTC.

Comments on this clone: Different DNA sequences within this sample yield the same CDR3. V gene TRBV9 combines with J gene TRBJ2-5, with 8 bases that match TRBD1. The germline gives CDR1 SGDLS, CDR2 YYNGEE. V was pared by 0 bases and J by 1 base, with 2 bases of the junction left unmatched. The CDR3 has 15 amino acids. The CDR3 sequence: CASSVVGTGQETQYF. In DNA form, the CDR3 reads TGTGCCAGCAGCGTAGTGGGGACAGGCCAAGAGACCCAGTACTTC.

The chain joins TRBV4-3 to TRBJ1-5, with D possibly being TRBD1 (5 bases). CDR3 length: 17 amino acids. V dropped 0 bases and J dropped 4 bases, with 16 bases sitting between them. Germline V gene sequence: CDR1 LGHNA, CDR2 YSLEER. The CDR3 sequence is CASSQDLTQGANQPQHF. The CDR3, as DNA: TGCGCCAGCAGCCAAGATTTAACCCAGGGAGCAAATCAGCCCCAGCATTTT.

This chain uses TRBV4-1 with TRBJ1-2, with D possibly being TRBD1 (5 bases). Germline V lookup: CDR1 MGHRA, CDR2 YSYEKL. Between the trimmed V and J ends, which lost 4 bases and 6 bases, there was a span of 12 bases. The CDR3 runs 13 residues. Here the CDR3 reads CASSPLSGHGYTF. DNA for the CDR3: TGCGCCAGCAGCCCCCTCTCGGGACATGGCTACACCTTC.

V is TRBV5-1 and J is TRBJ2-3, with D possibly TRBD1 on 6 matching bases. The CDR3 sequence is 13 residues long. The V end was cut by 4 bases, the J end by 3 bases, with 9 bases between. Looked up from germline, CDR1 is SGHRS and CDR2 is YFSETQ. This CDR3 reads CASSDGQTDTQYF. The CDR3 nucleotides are TGCGCCAGCAGCGACGGACAGACAGATACGCAGTATTTT.

The CDR3 loop reads CAISDSSGTGSTLGKNIQYF. CDR3 nucleotide sequence: TGTGCCATCAGTGACTCGTCCGGGACAGGGTCGACCTTGGGCAAAAACATTCAGTACTTC. The chain has TRBV10-3 and TRBJ2-4; 9 nucleotides line up with TRBD1. The V segment lost 3 bases and the J segment 3 bases; nucleotides outside the gene matches: 18. Germline V gives CDR1 ENHRY, CDR2 SYGVKD. The CDR3 is made up of 20 amino acids.

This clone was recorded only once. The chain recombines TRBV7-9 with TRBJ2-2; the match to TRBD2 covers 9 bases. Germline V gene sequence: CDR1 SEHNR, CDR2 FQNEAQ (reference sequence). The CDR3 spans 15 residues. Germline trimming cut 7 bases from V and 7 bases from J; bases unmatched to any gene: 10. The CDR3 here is CASTPPERGVGELFF. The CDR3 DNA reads TGTGCCAGCACTCCACCGGAGCGGGGGGTCGGGGAGCTGTTTTTT.